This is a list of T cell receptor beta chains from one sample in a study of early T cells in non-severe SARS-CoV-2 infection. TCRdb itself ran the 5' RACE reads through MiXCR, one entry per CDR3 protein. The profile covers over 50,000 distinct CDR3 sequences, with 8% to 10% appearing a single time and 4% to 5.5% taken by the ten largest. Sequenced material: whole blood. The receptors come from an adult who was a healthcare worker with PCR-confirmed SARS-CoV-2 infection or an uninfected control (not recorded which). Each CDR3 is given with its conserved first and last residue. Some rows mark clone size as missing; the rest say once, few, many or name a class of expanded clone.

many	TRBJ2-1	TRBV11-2	CASSFSGDDEQFF
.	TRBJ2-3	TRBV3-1	CASSQGLREERYF
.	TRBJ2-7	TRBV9	CASSPDNYEQYF
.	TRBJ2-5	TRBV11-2	CASSWTGEETQYF
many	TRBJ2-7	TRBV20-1	CSARGQGGYEQYF
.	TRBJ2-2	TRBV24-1	CATSGGPRNTGELFF
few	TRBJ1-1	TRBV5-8	CASSSQGFTEAFF
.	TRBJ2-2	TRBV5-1	CASSSVMGNTGELFF
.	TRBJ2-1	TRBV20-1	CSAEGGVGYNEQFF
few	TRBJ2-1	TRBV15	CATSREAGEQFF
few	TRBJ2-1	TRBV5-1	CASSLPRTDLRERSSYNEQFF
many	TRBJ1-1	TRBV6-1	CASSYDGMNTEAFF
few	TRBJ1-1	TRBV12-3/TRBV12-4	CASRSRGDTEAFF
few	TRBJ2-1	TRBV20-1	CSASTGSNEQFF
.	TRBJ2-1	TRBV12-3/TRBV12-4	CASRGTGGYYNEQFF
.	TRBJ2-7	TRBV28	CASSLRGAGLSYEQYF
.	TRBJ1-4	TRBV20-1	CSALKTGDEKLFF